These 30 T cell receptor beta chains share one sample of origin, sequenced in a study of OX40 agonist ivuxolimab in advanced cancers. TCRdb keeps only in-frame clones here, not all; method: immunoSEQ multiplex PCR. The top ten hold around 2% of the sample, which has 60,000 to 65,000 clones, over 80% seen once. Sample: CD4+ or CD8+ T cells sorted from blood, taken in a trial of the OX40 agonist ivuxolimab. All receptors come from an adult with an advanced solid tumor such as melanoma, head and neck, liver or kidney cancer.

The chain uses TRBV11-1 and TRBJ1-3; a weak D match, TRBD1 (5 bases). Germline lookup yields CDR1 SGHAT and CDR2 FQDESV (reference sequence). V lost 5 bases to trimming and J lost 1 base, with 12 bases between them. This CDR3 has 15 residues. CDR3 loop: CASSNKGASGNTIYF. In DNA form, the CDR3 reads TGTGCCAGCAGCAACAAAGGGGCATCTGGAAACACCATATATTTT.

V usage is TRBV7-8 and J usage is TRBJ2-7; D unresolved. The V gene's germline CDR1 is SGHVS and CDR2 FQNEAQ. V gave up 5 bases and J gave up 0 bases, with 17 bases separating them. The CDR3 is 16 amino acids. The DNA for the CDR3 is TGTGCCAGCAGCCCCATACTAACGGAGAGCTCCTACGAGCAGTACTTC. This gives the protein CASSPILTESSYEQYF.

This clone was found once. The chain recombines TRBV28 with TRBJ2-5; TRBD1 is a possible D gene (6 bases). Germline CDR1 is MDHEN and CDR2 is SYDVKM. V lost 6 bases, J lost 5 bases, and 16 bases lay in between. The CDR3 extends over 14 amino acids. The CDR3, as DNA: TGTGCCAGCAGCTGGGCACAGGGTGAGGAGACCCAGTACTTC. Protein sequence: CASSWAQGEETQYF.

The V and J genes are TRBV7-9 and TRBJ2-1, with TRBD2 matching over 14 bases. Germline trimming cut 5 bases from V and 10 bases from J; bases unmatched to any gene: 4. The germline gives CDR1 SEHNR, CDR2 FQNEAQ (reference sequence). The CDR3 covers 14 residues. The CDR3 loop reads CASSTGLAGEEQFF. Written as DNA, the CDR3 is TGTGCCAGCAGCACGGGACTAGCGGGAGAGGAGCAGTTCTTC.

CDR3 sequence (DNA): TGTGCCAGCAGCTTAGAGACCTGGGGTGGGGCAGATACGCAGTATTTT. This codes for CASSLETWGGADTQYF. The rearrangement joins TRBV11-2 to TRBJ2-3; D not certain. The CDR3 has 16 residues. V was clipped by 0 bases and J by 4 bases, with 14 bases between them. The germline V gene encodes CDR1 SGHAT and CDR2 FQNNGV.

The chain has TRBV18 and TRBJ1-6; the D is unclear. V lost 3 bases to trimming and J lost 0 bases, with 9 bases between them. Germline loops: CDR1 KGHSH, CDR2 LQKENI. This CDR3 is built from 16 residues. The CDR3 loop reads CASSPEQLSYNSPLHF. In nucleotides, the CDR3 is TGTGCCAGCTCACCTGAACAGCTCTCCTATAATTCACCCCTCCACTTT.

The chain is built from TRBV18 and TRBJ1-1; tentative D call: TRBD1 (6 bases). Between the trimmed V and J ends, which lost 6 bases and 3 bases, there was a span of 8 bases. There are 12 residues in the CDR3. Germline V gene lookup returns CDR1 KGHSH and CDR2 LQKENI. For the CDR3, the DNA is TGTGCCAGCTCGCGACAGGACACTGAAGCTTTCTTT. This encodes CASSRQDTEAFF.

This rearrangement joins TRBV4-2 to TRBJ1-4; D is ambiguous. Looked up from germline, CDR1 is LGHNA and CDR2 is YNFKEQ. The CDR3 extends over 14 amino acids. The V and J ends lost 0 bases and 4 bases respectively, with 6 bases between them. The CDR3 DNA sequence: TGTGCCAGCAGCCAAGAAAGGAGTAATGAAAAACTGTTTTTT. This translates into CASSQERSNEKLFF.

This sequence joins TRBV7-9 and TRBJ2-5, with 9 bases matching TRBD2. The CDR3 runs to 16 residues. V was pared by 3 bases and J by 2 bases, with 7 bases of the junction left unmatched. Per the germline V gene, CDR1 is SEHNR and CDR2 is FQNEAQ (reference sequence). The DNA for the CDR3 is TGTGCCAGCAGCTTTGTCTCTAGCGGGGAGCAAGAGACCCAGTACTTC. Protein product: CASSFVSSGEQETQYF.

This clone was observed a single time. The CDR3: CASSLSATQGGAYGYTF. DNA of the CDR3: TGTGCCAGCAGCTTATCGGCAACGCAGGGAGGGGCTTATGGCTACACCTTC. This chain joins TRBV7-2 and TRBJ1-2; D is perhaps TRBD1 (5 bases). V lost 2 bases to trimming and J lost 5 bases, with 21 bases between them. Looked up from germline, CDR1 is SGHTA and CDR2 is FQGNSA. This CDR3 is built from 17 residues. The full variable domain, completed using reference TRBV7-2 and TRBJ1-2, is GAGVSQSPSNKVTEKGKDVELRCDPISGHTALYWYRQSLGQGLEFLIYFQGNSAPDKSGLPSDRFSAERTGGSVSTLTIQRTQQEDSAVYLCASSLSATQGGAYGYTFGSGTRLTVV.

The rearrangement joins TRBV6-6 to TRBJ2-7; 9 bases are shared with TRBD1. The CDR3 is made up of 12 amino acids. Germline lookup yields CDR1 MNHNY and CDR2 SVGAGI (reference sequence). Trimming cost V 2 bases and J 11 bases; bases outside gene matches: 4. The CDR3 DNA sequence: TGTGCCAGCAGTTACGGGGGACAGGGCAAGTACTTC. This codes for CASSYGGQGKYF.

This chain joins TRBV6-6 and TRBJ1-1; D is uncertain. CDR3 size: 13 residues. Germline CDR1 reads MNHNY; CDR2 reads SVGAGI (reference sequence). The V end was cut by 2 bases, the J end by 10 bases, with 14 bases between. The CDR3 coding sequence is TGTGCCAGCAGTTACGGGCAGCAGGCGACAGCTTTCTTT. Residues: CASSYGQQATAFF.

This clone was picked up a small number of times. The rearrangement joins TRBV9 to TRBJ1-2, with 7 bases lining up with TRBD1. V shed 3 bases, J shed 0 bases, and the junction held 5 bases outside the gene matches. The CDR3 runs to 15 residues. Germline V gene sequence: CDR1 SGDLS, CDR2 YYNGEE. The CDR3 here is CASSETGTANYGYTF. The DNA of the CDR3 is TGTGCCAGCAGCGAGACCGGGACAGCTAACTATGGCTACACCTTC.

The V gene is TRBV28, the J gene TRBJ2-7; D assignment may be TRBD1 or TRBD2 (5 bases each). The CDR3 is made up of 14 amino acids. V was shortened by 6 bases and J by 2 bases, with 14 bases between the two germline ends. CDR1 and CDR2 from the germline V gene are MDHEN and SYDVKM. The CDR3 region has the DNA TGTGCCAGCAGGGCGCCGGGGCAAACCTACGAGCAGTACTTC. Translation gives CASRAPGQTYEQYF.

This clone was detected once. The chain recombines TRBV11-2 with TRBJ2-4; D might be TRBD1 or TRBD2, each matching 6 bases. The CDR3 runs to 14 residues. The germline CDR1 and CDR2 sequences are SGHAT and FQNNGV. V lost 5 bases to trimming and J lost 5 bases, with 13 bases between them. In DNA form, the CDR3 reads TGTGCCAGCAGCCCCCGGGGGCTCCAAAACATTCAGTACTTC. Encoded protein: CASSPRGLQNIQYF.

J is TRBJ2-3 and V is TRBV5-1; TRBD2 aligns across 9 bases. Germline lookup yields CDR1 SGHRS and CDR2 YFSETQ. This CDR3 is 16 amino acids long. The V segment lost 4 bases and the J segment 10 bases; nucleotides outside the gene matches: 16. CDR3 loop: CASSDTGAPGTSPQYF. For the CDR3, the DNA is TGCGCCAGCAGCGACACAGGGGCCCCCGGGACTAGCCCGCAGTATTTT. The full variable domain, with the rest looked up from reference TRBV5-1 and TRBJ2-3, is KAGVTQTPRYLIKTRGQQVTLSCSPISGHRSVSWYQQTPGQGLQFLFEYFSETQRNKGNFPGRFSGRQFSNSRSEMNVSTLELGDSALYLCASSDTGAPGTSPQYFGPGTRLTVL.

CDR3 protein: CATRDRAWGGYTF. DNA of the CDR3: TGTGCCACCAGGGACAGGGCCTGGGGTGGCTACACCTTC. The chain recombines TRBV15 with TRBJ1-2, with 8 positions matching TRBD1. Germline assignment: CDR1 LNHNV and CDR2 YYDKDF (reference sequence). V lost 6 bases and J lost 7; bases outside the gene matches: 7. This CDR3 has 13 residues.

V gene TRBV7-2 combines with J gene TRBJ2-2; D not certain. This CDR3 comprises 13 residues. Germline CDR1 reads SGHTA; CDR2 reads FQGNSA. Trimming left V 5 bases short and J 8 bases short, with 12 bases between. The CDR3 nucleotides read TGTGCCAGCAGCCCTTCACTAACAGGGGAGCTGTTTTTT. Protein product: CASSPSLTGELFF.

CDR3 sequence reads: CSVERAGELFF. CDR3 nucleotides: TGCAGCGTTGAAAGGGCGGGGGAGCTGTTTTTT. The V gene is TRBV29-1, the J gene TRBJ2-2; no clear D gene. This CDR3 has 11 residues. V was trimmed by 2 bases and J by 8 bases, leaving 6 bases between them. In germline, CDR1 is SQVTM, CDR2 ANQGSEA.

The chain has TRBV11-2 and TRBJ1-2; TRBD1 is a possible D gene (5 bases). In germline, CDR1 is SGHAT, CDR2 FQNNGV. The CDR3 is 16 amino acids. V was pared by 0 bases and J by 2 bases, with 13 bases between. CDR3 protein: CASSLDSGGTNYGYTF. The CDR3 DNA is TGTGCCAGCAGCTTAGATTCGGGGGGGACCAACTATGGCTACACCTTC.

This clone was detected only once. The chain is built from TRBV7-4 and TRBJ1-4; D gene uncertain. Germline V CDR1 and CDR2: SGHVT, SQSDAQ. The CDR3 has 14 amino acids. V lost 4 bases to trimming and J lost 4 bases, with 10 bases between them. The CDR3 is CASSCRVGNEKLFF. The CDR3, as DNA: TGTGCCAGCAGCTGCCGAGTGGGTAATGAAAAACTGTTTTTT.

By proportion, this clone is medium-sized (0.01 to 0.1%). V is TRBV6-1 and J is TRBJ2-7; 9 bases fit TRBD2. The CDR3 extends over 15 amino acids. V gave up 1 base and J gave up 5 bases; unmatched junction bases: 6. Germline V gene sequence: CDR1 MNHNS, CDR2 SASEGT. This CDR3 is CASSEGASGKHEQYF. CDR3 in DNA: TGTGCCAGCAGTGAAGGGGCTAGCGGGAAGCACGAGCAGTACTTC.

The chain combines TRBV28 with TRBJ2-3; D remains ambiguous. The CDR3 extends over 15 amino acids. With 7 bases removed from V and 2 bases from J, the gap between germline ends came to 16 bases. Germline values: CDR1 MDHEN, CDR2 SYDVKM. The CDR3 bases are TGTGCCAGCACCCCGAGGTGGGAAAACACAGATACGCAGTATTTT. It is translated as CASTPRWENTDTQYF.

The rearrangement joins TRBV5-1 to TRBJ2-2; D not certain. This CDR3 is built from 13 residues. Germline V lookup: CDR1 SGHRS, CDR2 YFSETQ. Trimming took off 7 bases at V and 2 bases at J, with 9 bases between the two ends. The CDR3 DNA reads TGCGCCAGCCGCGTGCACAACACCGGGGAGCTGTTTTTT. Translating it yields CASRVHNTGELFF.

V and J are TRBV6-5 and TRBJ2-6; D not certain. The CDR3 contains 15 residues. The germline CDR1 and CDR2 sequences are MNHEY and SVGAGI. V gave up 4 bases and J gave up 1 base, with 8 bases separating them. CDR3 sequence: CASSSLPSGANVLTF. The CDR3 DNA reads as TGTGCCAGCAGTTCCCTACCTTCTGGGGCCAACGTCCTGACTTTC.

In nucleotides, the CDR3 is TGTGCCAGCAGTTTGGGGCAGAATCAGCCCCAGCATTTT. This encodes CASSLGQNQPQHF. The V call is TRBV27, the J call TRBJ1-5; possible D gene TRBD1, 5 bases. The CDR3 extends over 13 amino acids. Germline V gene data show CDR1 as MNHEY and CDR2 as SMNVEV (reference sequence). Trimming cost V 3 bases and J 4 bases, with 7 bases left between them.

The J gene is TRBJ1-5, the V gene TRBV30; D is uncertain. CDR3 length: 13 amino acids. Germline V CDR1 and CDR2: GTSNPN, SVGIG (reference sequence). V was trimmed by 0 bases and J by 3 bases, leaving 6 bases between them. The CDR3 DNA sequence: TGTGCCTGGAGTGTACAAACCAATCAGCCCCAGCATTTT. Translation: CAWSVQTNQPQHF. Based on the CDR3 plus reference TRBV30 and TRBJ1-5, the full variable domain is SQTIHQWPATLVQPVGSPLSLECTVEGTSNPNLYWYRQAAGRGLQLLFYSVGIGQISSEVPQNLSASRPQDRQFILSSKKLLLSDSGFYLCAWSVQTNQPQHFGDGTRLSIL.

This rearrangement joins TRBV29-1 to TRBJ2-7, with TRBD1 matching 12 bases. CDR3 length: 16 residues. J gave up 5 bases and V 0 bases, and 8 bases lay outside the gene matches. From germline, CDR1 is SQVTM and CDR2 ANQGSEA. The CDR3 DNA reads as TGCAGCGTTGAAGAATCGGGGACAGGGGGCATGAACGAGCAGTACTTC. It translates to CSVEESGTGGMNEQYF.

The chain carries TRBV7-3 and TRBJ1-1, with D unclear. CDR3 length: 14 residues. CDR1 is SGHTA, CDR2 FQGTGA, per germline. The germline V and J ends were trimmed by 5 bases and 2 bases, with 12 bases remaining between them. The DNA of the CDR3 is TGTGCCAGCAGCCCCATCATCGGTAACACTGAAGCTTTCTTT. Translating gives CASSPIIGNTEAFF.

The rearrangement joins TRBV28 to TRBJ2-7; D may match TRBD1 or TRBD2 (5 bases each). Germline CDR1 MDHEN, CDR2 SYDVKM. Trimming shortened V by 4 bases and J by 3 bases, and 10 bases separated the two germline ends. The CDR3 length is 13 residues. The CDR3 nucleotides read TGTGCCAGCAGTTCGGGACCGATCTACGAGCAGTACTTC. Amino acids: CASSSGPIYEQYF.